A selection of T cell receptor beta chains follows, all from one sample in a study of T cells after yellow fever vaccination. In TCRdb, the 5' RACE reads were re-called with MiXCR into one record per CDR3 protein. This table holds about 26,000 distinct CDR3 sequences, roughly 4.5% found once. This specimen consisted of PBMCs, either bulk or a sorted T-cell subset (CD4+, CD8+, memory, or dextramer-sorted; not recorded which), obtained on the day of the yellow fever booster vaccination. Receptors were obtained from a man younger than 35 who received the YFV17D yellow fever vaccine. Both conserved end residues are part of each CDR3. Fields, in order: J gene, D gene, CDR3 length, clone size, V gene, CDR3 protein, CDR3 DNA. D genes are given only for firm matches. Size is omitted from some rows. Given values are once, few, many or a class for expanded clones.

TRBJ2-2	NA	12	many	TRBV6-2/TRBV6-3	CASSYDPWELFF	TGTGCCAGCAGTTACGACCCGTGGGAGCTGTTTTTT
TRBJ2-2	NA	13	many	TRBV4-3	CASSQERLLELFF	TGCGCCAGCAGCCAAGAACGGCTCTTGGAGCTGTTTTTT
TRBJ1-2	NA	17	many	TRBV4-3	CASSRAGAPRVRYGYTF	TGCGCCAGCAGCCGGGCGGGCGCTCCCAGGGTCCGCTATGGCTACACCTTC
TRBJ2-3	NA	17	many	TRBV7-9	CASSSPMGGPSTDTQYF	TGTGCCAGCAGCTCCCCCATGGGGGGGCCCAGCACAGATACGCAGTATTTT
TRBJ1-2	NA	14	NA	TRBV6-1	CASSDRRANYGYTF	TGTGCCAGCAGTGACCGACGGGCCAACTATGGCTACACCTTC
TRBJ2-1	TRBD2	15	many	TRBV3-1	CASSQDAGGAPEQFF	TGTGCCAGCAGCCAAGATGCCGGGGGGGCCCCCGAGCAGTTCTTC
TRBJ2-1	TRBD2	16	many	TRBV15	CATSRGDTSGANEQFF	TGTGCCACCAGCAGAGGGGACACTAGCGGGGCCAATGAGCAGTTCTTC
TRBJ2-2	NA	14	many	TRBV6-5	CASSLTGAVGELFF	TGTGCCAGCAGTTTGACGGGGGCGGTCGGGGAGCTGTTTTTT
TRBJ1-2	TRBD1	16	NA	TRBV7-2	CASSLVGQGAGYGYTF	TGTGCCAGCAGCTTAGTGGGGCAGGGGGCCGGATATGGCTACACCTTC
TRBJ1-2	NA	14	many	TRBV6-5	CASSYSPGLYGYTF	TGTGCCAGCAGTTACTCGCCAGGGCTCTATGGCTACACCTTC
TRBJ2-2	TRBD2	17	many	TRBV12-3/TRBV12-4	CASSLAGTSFGTGELFF	TGTGCCAGCAGTTTAGCTGGGACTAGTTTTGGAACCGGGGAGCTGTTTTTT
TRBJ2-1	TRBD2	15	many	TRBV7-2	CASSTSGAVYNEQFF	TGTGCCAGCAGCACGAGCGGGGCGGTCTACAATGAGCAGTTCTTC
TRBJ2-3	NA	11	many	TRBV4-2	CASSHSDTQYF	TGTGCCAGCAGCCACTCAGATACGCAGTATTTT
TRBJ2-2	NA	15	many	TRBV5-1	CASSGAAGSLRELFF	TGCGCCAGCAGCGGGGCTGCGGGTTCCCTCCGGGAGCTGTTTTTT
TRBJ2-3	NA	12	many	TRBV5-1	CASSPGPDTQYF	TGCGCCAGCAGCCCGGGGCCAGATACGCAGTATTTT
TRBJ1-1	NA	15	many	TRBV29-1	CSVPRGGTLNTEAFF	TGCAGCGTTCCAAGGGGAGGGACCCTGAACACTGAAGCTTTCTTT
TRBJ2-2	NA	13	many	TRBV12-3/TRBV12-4	CASSLRTTGELFF	TGTGCCAGCAGTTTACGGACTACCGGGGAGCTGTTTTTT
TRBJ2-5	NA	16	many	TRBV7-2	CASSRRTGRQGETQYF	TGTGCCAGCAGCCGCAGAACAGGGAGGCAGGGAGAGACCCAGTACTTC
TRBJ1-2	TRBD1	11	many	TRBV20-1	CSGTGYYGYTF	TGCAGTGGGACAGGGTACTATGGCTACACCTTC
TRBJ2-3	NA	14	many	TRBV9	CASSLDSPTDTQYF	TGTGCCAGCAGCCTAGACTCCCCAACAGATACGCAGTATTTT
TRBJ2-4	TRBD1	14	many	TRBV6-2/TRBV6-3	CASSNPGQKNIQYF	TGTGCCAGCAGTAACCCGGGACAGAAAAACATTCAGTACTTC
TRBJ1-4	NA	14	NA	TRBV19	CASTREGGVEKLFF	TGTGCCAGCACGCGCGAGGGAGGGGTAGAAAAACTGTTTTTT
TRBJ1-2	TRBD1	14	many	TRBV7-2	CASSPGQANYGYTF	TGTGCCAGCAGCCCTGGACAGGCTAACTATGGCTACACCTTC
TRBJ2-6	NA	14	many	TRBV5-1	CASSLLPGANVLTF	TGCGCCAGCAGCCTCCTCCCTGGGGCCAACGTCCTGACTTTC
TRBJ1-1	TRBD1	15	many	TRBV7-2	CASSLGAGGNTEAFF	TGTGCCAGCAGCTTGGGAGCAGGGGGGAACACTGAAGCTTTCTTT
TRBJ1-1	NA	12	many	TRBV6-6	CASAPQGTEAFF	TGTGCCAGCGCCCCCCAAGGCACTGAAGCTTTCTTT
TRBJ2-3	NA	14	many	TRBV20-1	CSAQDGPSTDTQYF	TGCAGTGCTCAGGACGGACCTAGCACAGATACGCAGTATTTT
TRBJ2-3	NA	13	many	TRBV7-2	CASSSRPTDTQYF	TGTGCCAGCAGCTCGCGGCCCACAGATACGCAGTATTTT
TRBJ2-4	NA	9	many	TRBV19	CADWAFWYF	TGTGCCGACTGGGCCTTTTGGTACTTC
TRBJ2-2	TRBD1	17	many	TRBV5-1	CASSSIQGAWDTGELFF	TGCGCCAGCAGCTCCATACAGGGGGCTTGGGACACCGGGGAGCTGTTTTTT
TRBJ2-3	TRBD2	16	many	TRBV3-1	CASSPLRLAGTDTQYF	TGTGCCAGCAGCCCCCTCCGGCTAGCGGGGACAGATACGCAGTATTTT
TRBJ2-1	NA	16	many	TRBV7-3	CASSPYRTTLYNEQFF	TGTGCCAGCAGCCCTTATCGGACTACCCTCTACAATGAGCAGTTCTTC
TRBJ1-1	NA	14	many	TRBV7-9	CASSPTEMNTEAFF	TGTGCCAGCAGCCCGACAGAGATGAACACTGAAGCTTTCTTT
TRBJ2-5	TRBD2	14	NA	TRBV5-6	CASSATAGKETQYF	TGTGCCAGCAGCGCGACAGCGGGGAAAGAGACCCAGTACTTC
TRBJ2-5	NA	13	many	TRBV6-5	CASRSNRGGTQYF	TGTGCCAGCAGGTCAAACAGGGGAGGGACCCAGTACTTC
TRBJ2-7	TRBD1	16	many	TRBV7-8	CASSPPLRTGGYEQYF	TGTGCCAGCAGCCCACCGCTAAGGACAGGGGGCTACGAGCAGTACTTC
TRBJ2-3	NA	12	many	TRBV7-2	CASSFTPDTQYF	TGTGCCAGCAGCTTCACCCCAGATACGCAGTATTTT
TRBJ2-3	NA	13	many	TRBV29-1	CSVVVAGTDTQYF	TGCAGCGTTGTCGTGGCTGGCACAGATACGCAGTATTTT
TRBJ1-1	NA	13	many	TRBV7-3	CASSLGYNTEAFF	TGTGCCAGCAGCTTAGGGTACAACACTGAAGCTTTCTTT
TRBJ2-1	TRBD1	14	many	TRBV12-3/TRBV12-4	CATLTGTAYNEQFF	TGTGCCACCCTAACCGGGACAGCGTACAATGAGCAGTTCTTC